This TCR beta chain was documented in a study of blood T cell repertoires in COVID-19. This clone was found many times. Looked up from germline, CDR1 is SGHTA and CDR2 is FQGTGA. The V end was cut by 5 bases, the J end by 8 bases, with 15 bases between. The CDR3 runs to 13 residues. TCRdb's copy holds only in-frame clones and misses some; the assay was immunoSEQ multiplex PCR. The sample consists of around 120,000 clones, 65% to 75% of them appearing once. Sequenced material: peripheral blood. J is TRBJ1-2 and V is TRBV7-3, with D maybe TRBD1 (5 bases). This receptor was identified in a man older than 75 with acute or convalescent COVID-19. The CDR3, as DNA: TGTGCCAGCAGCCCCGACCGGGGACTCGGCTACACCTTC. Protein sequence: CASSPDRGLGYTF.